This T cell receptor (beta chain) was sequenced in a study of blood T cell repertoires in COVID-19. For the study at large: Collection of acute and convalescent COVID-19 samples took place in the United States, Italy and Spain. Sample material is recorded as cDNA or gDNA derived from T cells, B-cell-depleted T cells, or PBMCs.

Method: immunoSEQ multiplex PCR; TCRdb's copy keeps in-frame clones and lacks some. The data show under 250,000 clones, approximately 83% seen once. Ages ranged from roughly 18 to 100 years, with residence in about two dozen US areas. Assignment of participants to cohorts was predicated upon participant-reported clinical history. Sequenced material: PBMCs or T cells enriched from blood (not recorded which). This receptor was taken from a woman in her thirties or forties with acute COVID-19.

CDR3 residues: CASSPPFSGGFQETQYF. CDR3 coding DNA: TGTGCCAGCTCACCACCGTTTAGCGGGGGGTTCCAAGAGACCCAGTACTTC. This chain connects TRBV18 to TRBJ2-5; 10 positions match TRBD2. Looked up from germline, CDR1 is KGHSH and CDR2 is LQKENI. The CDR3 totals 17 residues. J was trimmed by 1 base and V by 0 bases; bases with no gene match: 5.